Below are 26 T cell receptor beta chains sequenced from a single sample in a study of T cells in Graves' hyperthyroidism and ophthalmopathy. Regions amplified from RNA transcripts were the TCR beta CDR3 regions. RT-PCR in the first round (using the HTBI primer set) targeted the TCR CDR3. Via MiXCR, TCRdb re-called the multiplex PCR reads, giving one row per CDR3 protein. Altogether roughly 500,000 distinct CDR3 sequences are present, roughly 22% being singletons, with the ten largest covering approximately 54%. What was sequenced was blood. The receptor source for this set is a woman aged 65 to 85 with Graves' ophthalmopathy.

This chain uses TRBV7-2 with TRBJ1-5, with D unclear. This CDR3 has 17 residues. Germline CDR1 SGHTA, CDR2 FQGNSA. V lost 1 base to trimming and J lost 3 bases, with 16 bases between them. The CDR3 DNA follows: TGTGCCAGCAGCTTAGAATTCGTCCCCGGGTTCAATCAGCCCCAGCATTTT. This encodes CASSLEFVPGFNQPQHF.

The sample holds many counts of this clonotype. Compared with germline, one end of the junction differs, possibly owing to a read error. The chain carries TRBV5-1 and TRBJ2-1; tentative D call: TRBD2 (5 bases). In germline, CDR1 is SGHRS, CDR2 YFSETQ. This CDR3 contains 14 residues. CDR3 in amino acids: CASSLGSSYNEQFF. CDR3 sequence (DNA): TGTGCCAGCAGCTTAGGGAGCTCCTACAATGAGCAGTTCTTC.

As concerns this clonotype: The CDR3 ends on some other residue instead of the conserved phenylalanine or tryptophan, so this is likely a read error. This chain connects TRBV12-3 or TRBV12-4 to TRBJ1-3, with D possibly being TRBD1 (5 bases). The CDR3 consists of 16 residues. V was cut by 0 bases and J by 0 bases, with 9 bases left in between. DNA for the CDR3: TGTGCCAGCAGTTTAGCGGGGGGTAGCTCTGGAAACACCATATATTCT. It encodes CASSLAGGSSGNTIYS.

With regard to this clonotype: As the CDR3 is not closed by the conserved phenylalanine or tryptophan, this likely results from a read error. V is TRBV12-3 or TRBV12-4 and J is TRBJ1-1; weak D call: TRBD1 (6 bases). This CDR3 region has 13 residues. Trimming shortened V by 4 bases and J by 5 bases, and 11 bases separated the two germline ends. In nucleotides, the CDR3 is TGTGCCAGCAGTTGGTTAGGGGGGACTGAAGCTTTCCTT. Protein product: CASSWLGGTEAFL.

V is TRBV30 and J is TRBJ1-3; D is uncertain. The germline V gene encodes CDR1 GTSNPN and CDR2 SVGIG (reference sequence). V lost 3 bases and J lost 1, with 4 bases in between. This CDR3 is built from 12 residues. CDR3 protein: CAWRESGNTIYF. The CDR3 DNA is TGTGCCTGGAGGGAGTCTGGAAACACCATATATTTT.

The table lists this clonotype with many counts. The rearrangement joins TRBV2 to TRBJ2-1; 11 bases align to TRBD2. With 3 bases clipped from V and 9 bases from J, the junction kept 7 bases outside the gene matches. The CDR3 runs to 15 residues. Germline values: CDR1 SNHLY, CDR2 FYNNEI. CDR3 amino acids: CASSEELAGVVEQFF. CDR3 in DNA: TGTGCCAGCAGTGAGGAACTAGCGGGAGTGGTTGAGCAGTTCTTC.

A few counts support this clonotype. Written as DNA, the CDR3 is TGTGCCAGCAGTTTTTATCGCCTGGGAAGTCAGCCCCAGCATTTT. This encodes CASSFYRLGSQPQHF. The gene calls are TRBV28 and TRBJ1-5; D gene ambiguous. CDR3 length: 15 amino acids. The V end was cut by 3 bases, the J end by 6 bases, with 15 bases between. Per germline, CDR1 MDHEN and CDR2 SYDVKM. Supplemented by reference TRBV28 and TRBJ1-5, the full variable domain reads DVKVTQSSRYLVKRTGEKVFLECVQDMDHENMFWYRQDPGLGLRLIYFSYDVKMKEKGDIPEGYSVSREKKERFSLILESASTNQTSMYLCASSFYRLGSQPQHFGDGTRLSIL.

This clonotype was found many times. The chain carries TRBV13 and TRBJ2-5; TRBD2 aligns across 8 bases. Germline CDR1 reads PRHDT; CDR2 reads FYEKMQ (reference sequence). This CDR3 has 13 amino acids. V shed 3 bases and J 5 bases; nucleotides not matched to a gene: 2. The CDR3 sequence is CASSLSSGETQYF. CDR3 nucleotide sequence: TGTGCCAGCAGCTTGTCTAGCGGGGAGACCCAGTACTTC.

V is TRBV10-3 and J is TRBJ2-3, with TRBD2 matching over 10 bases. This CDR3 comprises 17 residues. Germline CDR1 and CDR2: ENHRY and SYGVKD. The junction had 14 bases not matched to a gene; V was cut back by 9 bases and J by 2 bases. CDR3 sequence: CAISGGLATDFTDTQYF. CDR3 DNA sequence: TGTGCCATTTCGGGGGGACTAGCGACTGATTTCACAGATACGCAGTATTTT.

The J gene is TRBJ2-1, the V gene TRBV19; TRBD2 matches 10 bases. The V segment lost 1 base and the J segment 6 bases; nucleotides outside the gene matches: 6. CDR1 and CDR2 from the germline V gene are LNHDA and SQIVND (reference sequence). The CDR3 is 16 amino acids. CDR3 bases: TGTGCCAGTAGTATAGCGGCTAGCGGGAGTTTCAATGAGCAGTTCTTC. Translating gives CASSIAASGSFNEQFF.

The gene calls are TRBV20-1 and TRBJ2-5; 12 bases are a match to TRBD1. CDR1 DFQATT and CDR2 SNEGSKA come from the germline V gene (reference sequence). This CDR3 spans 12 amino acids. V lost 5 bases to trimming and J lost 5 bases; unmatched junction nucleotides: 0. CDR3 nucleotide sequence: TGCAGTGCTGGGACAGGGGGCGAGACCCAGTACTTC. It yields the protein CSAGTGGETQYF.

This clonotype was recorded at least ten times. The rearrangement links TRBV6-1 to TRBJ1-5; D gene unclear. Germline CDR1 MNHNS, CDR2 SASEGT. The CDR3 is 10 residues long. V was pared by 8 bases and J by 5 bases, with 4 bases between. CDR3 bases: TGTGCCAGCGGCGATCAGCCCCAGCATTTT. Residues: CASGDQPQHF.

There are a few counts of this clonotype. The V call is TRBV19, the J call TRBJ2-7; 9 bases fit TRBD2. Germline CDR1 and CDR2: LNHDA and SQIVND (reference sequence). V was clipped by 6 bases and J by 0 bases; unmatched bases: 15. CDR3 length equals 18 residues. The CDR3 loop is CASRTSGLAGQSSYEQYF. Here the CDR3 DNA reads TGTGCCAGTAGAACCTCGGGGCTAGCGGGACAAAGCTCCTACGAGCAGTACTTC.

The CDR3 loop reads CASSPPGLAGGTQYF. The CDR3 DNA is TGTGCCAGCTCACCGCCGGGACTTGCAGGGGGTACGCAGTATTTT. This sequence joins TRBV19 and TRBJ2-3; D might be TRBD1 (7 bases). The CDR3 loop spans 15 amino acids. Germline V gives CDR1 LNHDA, CDR2 SQIVND (reference sequence). Trimming pared 9 bases from V and 8 bases from J, leaving 24 bases between.

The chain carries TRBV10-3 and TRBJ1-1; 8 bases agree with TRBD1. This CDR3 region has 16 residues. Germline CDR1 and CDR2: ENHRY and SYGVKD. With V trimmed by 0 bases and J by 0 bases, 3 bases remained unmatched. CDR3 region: CAISESRTGMNTEAFF. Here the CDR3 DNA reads TGTGCCATCAGTGAGTCGAGGACAGGGATGAACACTGAAGCTTTCTTT.

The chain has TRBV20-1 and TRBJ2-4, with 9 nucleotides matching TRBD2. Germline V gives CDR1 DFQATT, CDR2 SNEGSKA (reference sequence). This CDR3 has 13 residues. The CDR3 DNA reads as TGCAGCGTTAGCGGGGGAGCCAAAAACATTCAGTACTTC. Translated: CSVSGGAKNIQYF.

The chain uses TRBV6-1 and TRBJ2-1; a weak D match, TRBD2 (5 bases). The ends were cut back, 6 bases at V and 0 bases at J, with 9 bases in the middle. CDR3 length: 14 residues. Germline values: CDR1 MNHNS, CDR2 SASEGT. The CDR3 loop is CASRADSSYNEQFF. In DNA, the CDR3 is TGTGCCAGCAGAGCGGATAGCTCCTACAATGAGCAGTTCTTC.

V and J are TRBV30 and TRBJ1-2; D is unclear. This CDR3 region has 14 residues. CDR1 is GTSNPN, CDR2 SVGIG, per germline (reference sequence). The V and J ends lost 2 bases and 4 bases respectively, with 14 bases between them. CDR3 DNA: TGTGCCTGGAGTCAATCCCGGCGGAGCTATGGCTACACCTTC. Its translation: CAWSQSRRSYGYTF.

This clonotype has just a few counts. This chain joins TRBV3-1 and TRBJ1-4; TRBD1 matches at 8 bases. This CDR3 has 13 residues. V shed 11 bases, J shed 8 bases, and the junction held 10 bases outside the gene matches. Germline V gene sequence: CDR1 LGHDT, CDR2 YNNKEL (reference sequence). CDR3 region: CASGVRGQEKLFF. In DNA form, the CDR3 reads TGTGCCTCCGGTGTCAGGGGGCAGGAAAAACTGTTTTTT.

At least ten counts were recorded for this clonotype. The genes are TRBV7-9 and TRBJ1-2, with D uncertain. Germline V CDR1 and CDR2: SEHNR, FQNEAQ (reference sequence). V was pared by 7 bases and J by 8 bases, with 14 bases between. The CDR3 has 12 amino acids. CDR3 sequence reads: CASTLLTSGYTF. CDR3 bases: TGTGCCAGCACCCTATTAACGTCAGGCTACACCTTC.

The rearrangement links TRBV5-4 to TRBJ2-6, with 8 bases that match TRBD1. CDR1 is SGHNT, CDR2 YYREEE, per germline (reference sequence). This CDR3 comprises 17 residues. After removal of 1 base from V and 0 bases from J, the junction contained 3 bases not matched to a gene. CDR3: CASSLQGAVSGANVLTF. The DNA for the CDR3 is TGTGCCAGCAGCTTGCAGGGGGCCGTCTCTGGGGCCAACGTCCTGACTTTC.

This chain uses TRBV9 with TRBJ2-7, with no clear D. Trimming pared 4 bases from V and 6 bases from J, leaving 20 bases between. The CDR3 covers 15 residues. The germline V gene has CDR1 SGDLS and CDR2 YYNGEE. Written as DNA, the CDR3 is TGTGCCAGCAGCCCACACTCGGTGGCAGTCGGCGAGCAGTACTTC. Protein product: CASSPHSVAVGEQYF.

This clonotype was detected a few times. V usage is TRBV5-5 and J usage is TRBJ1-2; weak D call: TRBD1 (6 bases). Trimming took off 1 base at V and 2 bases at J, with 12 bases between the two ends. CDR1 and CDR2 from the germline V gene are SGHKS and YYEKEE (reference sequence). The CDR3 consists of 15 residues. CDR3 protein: CASSLTPDRNYGYTF. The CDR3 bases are TGTGCCAGCAGCTTGACTCCGGACAGAAACTATGGCTACACCTTC.

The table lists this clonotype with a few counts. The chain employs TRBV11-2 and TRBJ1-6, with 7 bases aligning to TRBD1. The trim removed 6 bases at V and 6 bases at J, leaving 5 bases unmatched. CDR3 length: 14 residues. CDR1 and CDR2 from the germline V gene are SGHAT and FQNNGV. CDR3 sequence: CASSPTGVNSPLHF. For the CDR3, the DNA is TGTGCCAGCAGTCCTACAGGGGTTAATTCACCCCTCCACTTT.

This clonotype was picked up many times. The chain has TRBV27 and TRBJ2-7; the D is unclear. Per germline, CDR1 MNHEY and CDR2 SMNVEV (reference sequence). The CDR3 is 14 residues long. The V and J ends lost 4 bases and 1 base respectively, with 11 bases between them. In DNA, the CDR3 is TGTGCCAGCAGTTCGGCAGGTAGATCCTACGAGCAGTACTTC. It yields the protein CASSSAGRSYEQYF.

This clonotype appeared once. In DNA, the CDR3 is TGCGCCACCACGGACCCAGGACAAGCTGGTGGGGGGGCCAACGTCCTGACTTTC. Its protein is CATTDPGQAGGGANVLTF. The chain is built from TRBV5-1 and TRBJ2-6, with D tentatively TRBD1 (5 bases). Germline V gene lookup returns CDR1 SGHRS and CDR2 YFSETQ. The V end was cut by 9 bases, the J end by 4 bases, with 26 bases between. CDR3 length: 18 amino acids.